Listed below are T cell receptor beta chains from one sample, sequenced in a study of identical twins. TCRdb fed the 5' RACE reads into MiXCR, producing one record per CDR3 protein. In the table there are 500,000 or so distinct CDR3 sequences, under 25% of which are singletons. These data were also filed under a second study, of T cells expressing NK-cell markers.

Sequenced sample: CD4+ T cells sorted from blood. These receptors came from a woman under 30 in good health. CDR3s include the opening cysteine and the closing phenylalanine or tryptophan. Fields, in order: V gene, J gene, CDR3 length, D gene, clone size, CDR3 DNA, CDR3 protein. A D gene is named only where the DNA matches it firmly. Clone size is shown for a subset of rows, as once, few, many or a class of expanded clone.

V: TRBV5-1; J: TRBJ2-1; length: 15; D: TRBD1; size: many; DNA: TGTGCCAGCAGCTTGGGACAGGGAAGCTACAATGAGCAGTTCTTC; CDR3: CASSLGQGSYNEQFF
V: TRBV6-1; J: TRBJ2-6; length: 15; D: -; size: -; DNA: TGTGCCAGCACAGATATAAGCTCTGGGGCCAACGTCCTGACTTTC; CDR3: CASTDISSGANVLTF
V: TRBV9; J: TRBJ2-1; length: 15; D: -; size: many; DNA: TGTGCCAGCAGCGTAGTCGGGGGGCCCTACAATGAGCAGTTCTTC; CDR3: CASSVVGGPYNEQFF
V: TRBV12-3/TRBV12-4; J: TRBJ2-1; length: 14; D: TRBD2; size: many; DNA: TGTGCCAGCAGCAGTAGCGGGGGGGCAGGGGAGCAGTTCTTC; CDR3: CASSSSGGAGEQFF
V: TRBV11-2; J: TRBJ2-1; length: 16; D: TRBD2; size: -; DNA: TGTGCCAGCAGCTTCCTGAGGACTAGCTTTACGAATGAGCAGTTCTTC; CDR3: CASSFLRTSFTNEQFF
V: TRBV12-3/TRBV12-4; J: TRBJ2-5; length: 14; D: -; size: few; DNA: TGTGCCAGCTCCTCCTGGCAGGGAGAAGAGACCCAGTACTTC; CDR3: CASSSWQGEETQYF
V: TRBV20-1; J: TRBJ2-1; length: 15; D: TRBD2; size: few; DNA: TGCAGTGCTGGACTGGGACTAGCGGTGGTCAATGAGCAGTTCTTC; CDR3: CSAGLGLAVVNEQFF
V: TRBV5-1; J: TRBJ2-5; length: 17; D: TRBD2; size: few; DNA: TGCGCCAGCAGCGTGGGACTAGCGGGGGTAGGTCGAGAGACCCAGTACTTC; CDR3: CASSVGLAGVGRETQYF
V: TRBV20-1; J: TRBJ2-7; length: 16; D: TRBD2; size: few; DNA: TGCAGTGCTAGAGATCCCCTAGCGGCGCTCCACTACGAGCAGTACTTC; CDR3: CSARDPLAALHYEQYF
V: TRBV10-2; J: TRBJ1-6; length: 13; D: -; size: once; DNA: TGCGCCAGCAGTGAGGGCAAACCAACACCCCTCCACTTT; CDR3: CASSEGKPTPLHF
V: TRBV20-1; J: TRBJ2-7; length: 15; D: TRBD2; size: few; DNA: TGCAGTGGATGTGATAGCGGGGGCAGGCCCTACGAGCAGTACTTC; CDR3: CSGCDSGGRPYEQYF
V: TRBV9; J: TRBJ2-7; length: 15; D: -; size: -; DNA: TGTGCCAGCAGCGTAGGGACGGGACTCAACTACGAGCAGTACTTC; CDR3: CASSVGTGLNYEQYF
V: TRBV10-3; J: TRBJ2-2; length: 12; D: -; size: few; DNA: TGTGCCATCAGTGATGGTAGCGGGGAGCTGTTTTTT; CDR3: CAISDGSGELFF
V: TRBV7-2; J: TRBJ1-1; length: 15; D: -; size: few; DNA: TGTGCCAGCAGCTCCGCCGAGGCCTTGAACACTGAAGCTTTCTTT; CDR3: CASSSAEALNTEAFF
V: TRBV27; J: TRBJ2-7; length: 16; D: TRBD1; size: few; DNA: TGTGCCAGCAGTTACTCCCCCCGACAGGGGACCTACGAGCAGTACTTC; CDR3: CASSYSPRQGTYEQYF
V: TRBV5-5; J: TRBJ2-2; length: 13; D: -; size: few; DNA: TGTGCCAGCAGCTTTTCATGGACCGGGGAGCTGTTTTTT; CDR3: CASSFSWTGELFF
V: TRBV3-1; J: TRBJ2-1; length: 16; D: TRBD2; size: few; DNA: TGTGCCAGCAGCCAAGAAACCGGGACTAGGTGGTATGAGCAGTTCTTC; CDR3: CASSQETGTRWYEQFF
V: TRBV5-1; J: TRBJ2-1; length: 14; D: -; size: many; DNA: TGTGCCAGCAGCTTAACCGGGGGATACAATGAGCAGTTCTTC; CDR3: CASSLTGGYNEQFF
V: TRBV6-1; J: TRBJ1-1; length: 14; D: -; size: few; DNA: TGTGCCAGCATGAGTCCAGGCGAGAACACTGAAGCTTTCTTT; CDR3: CASMSPGENTEAFF
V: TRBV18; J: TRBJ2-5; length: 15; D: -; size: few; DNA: TGTGCCAGCTCCCACGGGGTAGGGATCCAAGAGACCCAGTACTTC; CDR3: CASSHGVGIQETQYF
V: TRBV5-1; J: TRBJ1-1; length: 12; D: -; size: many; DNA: TGCGCCAGCAGCTTGGGAGGGGTTGAAGCTTTCTTT; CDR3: CASSLGGVEAFF
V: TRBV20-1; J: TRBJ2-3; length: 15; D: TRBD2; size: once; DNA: TGCAGTGCCCTAAGCGGGGGAGCCTACACAGATACGCAGTATTTT; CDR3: CSALSGGAYTDTQYF
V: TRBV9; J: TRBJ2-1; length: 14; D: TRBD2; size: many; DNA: TGTGCCAGCAGCTTCCGTAGCGGGGTCAATGAGCAGTTCTTC; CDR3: CASSFRSGVNEQFF
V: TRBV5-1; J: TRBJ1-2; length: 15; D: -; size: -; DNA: TGCGCCAGCAGCTTGGTTGAACGGGGCGGCTATGGCTACACCTTC; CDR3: CASSLVERGGYGYTF
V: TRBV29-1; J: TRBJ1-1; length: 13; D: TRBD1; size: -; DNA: TGCAGCGCGCACAGGGGTCGGAACACTGAAGCTTTCTTT; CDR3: CSAHRGRNTEAFF
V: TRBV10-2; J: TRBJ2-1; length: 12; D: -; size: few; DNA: TGCGCCAGCAGCCGTTGGAGCAATGAGCAGTTCTTC; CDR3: CASSRWSNEQFF
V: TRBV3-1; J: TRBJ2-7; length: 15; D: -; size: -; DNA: TGTGCCAGCAGCCAAGTCCCGGATAATGTCTACGAGCAGTACTTC; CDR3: CASSQVPDNVYEQYF
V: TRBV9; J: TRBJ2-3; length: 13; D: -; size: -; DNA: TGTGCCAGCAACAACGGACCCTCGGATACGCAGTATTTT; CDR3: CASNNGPSDTQYF
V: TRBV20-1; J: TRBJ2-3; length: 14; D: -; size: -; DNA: TGCAGTGCCCCCCGGATTCGAATCCCCCATACGCAGTATTTT; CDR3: CSAPRIRIPHTQYF
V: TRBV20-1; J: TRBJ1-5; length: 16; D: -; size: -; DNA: TGCAGTGCTAGAGATCGGAGAAGACAGAGGAATCAGCCCCAGCATTTT; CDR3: CSARDRRRQRNQPQHF
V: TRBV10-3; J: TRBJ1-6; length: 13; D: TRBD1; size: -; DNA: TGTGCCATCACTGGGACAGGGCACTCACCCCTCCACTTT; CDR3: CAITGTGHSPLHF
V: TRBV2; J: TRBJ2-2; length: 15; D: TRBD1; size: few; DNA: TGTGCCAGCAGTAACCTGGACAGGGGAACCGGGGAGCTGTTTTTT; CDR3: CASSNLDRGTGELFF
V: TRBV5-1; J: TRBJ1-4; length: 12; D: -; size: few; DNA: TGCGCCAGCAGCTTGATGAATGAAAAACTGTTTTTT; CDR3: CASSLMNEKLFF
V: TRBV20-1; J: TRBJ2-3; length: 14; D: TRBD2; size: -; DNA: TGCAGTGCTATAGCGGGAGAAGGAGTAGATACGCAGTATTTT; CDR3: CSAIAGEGVDTQYF
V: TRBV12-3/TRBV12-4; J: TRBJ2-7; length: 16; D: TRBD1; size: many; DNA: TGTGCCAGCAGTAGTCATTGGGACAGGGGGTCCTACGAGCAGTACTTC; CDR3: CASSSHWDRGSYEQYF
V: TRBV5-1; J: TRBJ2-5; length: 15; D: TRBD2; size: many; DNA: TGCGCCAGCAGCGATTCCGGGACTAGCGTGGAGACCCAGTACTTC; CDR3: CASSDSGTSVETQYF
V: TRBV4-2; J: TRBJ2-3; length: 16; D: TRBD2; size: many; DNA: TGTGCCAGCAGCCAAGACGTAGCGGGGAACACAGATACGCAGTATTTT; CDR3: CASSQDVAGNTDTQYF
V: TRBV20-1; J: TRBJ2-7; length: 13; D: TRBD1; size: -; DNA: TGCAGTGCTAGTGGGACAGGATACTACGAGCAGTACTTC; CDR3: CSASGTGYYEQYF
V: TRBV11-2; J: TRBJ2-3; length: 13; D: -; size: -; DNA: TGTGCCAGCAGCTGGACTAACACAGATACGCAGTATTTT; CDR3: CASSWTNTDTQYF
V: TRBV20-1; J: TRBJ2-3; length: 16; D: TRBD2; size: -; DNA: TGCAGTGCTAGAGCCGTCGCGGGAGGTCCCACAGATACGCAGTATTTT; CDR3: CSARAVAGGPTDTQYF
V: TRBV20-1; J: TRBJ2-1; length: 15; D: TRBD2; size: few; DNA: TGCAGTGCAACCGGGACTAGCGGGTCCTACAATGAGCAGTTCTTC; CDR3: CSATGTSGSYNEQFF
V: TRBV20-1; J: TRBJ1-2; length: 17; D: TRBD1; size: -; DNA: TGCAGTGCTAGAACATGGACAGGGCACGTCGCTAACTATGGCTACACCTTC; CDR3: CSARTWTGHVANYGYTF
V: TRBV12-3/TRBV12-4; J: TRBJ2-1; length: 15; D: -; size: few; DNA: TGTGCCAGCAGAACCACTCAACCTTTCAACAATGAGCAGTTCTTC; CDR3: CASRTTQPFNNEQFF
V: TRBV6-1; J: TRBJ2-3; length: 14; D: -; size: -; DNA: TGTGCCAGCAGTGATTATGGGGGGCGAGATACGCAGTATTTT; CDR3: CASSDYGGRDTQYF
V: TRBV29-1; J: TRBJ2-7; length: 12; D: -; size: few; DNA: TGCAGCGTACTAAGATCCTCCTACGAGCAGTACTTC; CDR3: CSVLRSSYEQYF
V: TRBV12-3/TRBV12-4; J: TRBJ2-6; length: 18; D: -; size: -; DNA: TGTGCCAGCAGGTTTGGGGGGTACAGGGCACCAGGGGCCAACGTCCTGACTTTC; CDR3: CASRFGGYRAPGANVLTF
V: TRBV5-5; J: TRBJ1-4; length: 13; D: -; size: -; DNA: TGTGCCAGCAGACCTCAGGGGTCGGAGAAACTGTTTTTT; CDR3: CASRPQGSEKLFF
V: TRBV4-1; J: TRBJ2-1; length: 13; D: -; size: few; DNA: TGCGCCAGCAGCCAAGATCCGTGGTATGAGCAGTTCTTC; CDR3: CASSQDPWYEQFF
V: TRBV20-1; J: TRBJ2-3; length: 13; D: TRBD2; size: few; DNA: TGCAGTGCTCTAGCGGGGGGGCGGAATACGCAGTATTTT; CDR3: CSALAGGRNTQYF
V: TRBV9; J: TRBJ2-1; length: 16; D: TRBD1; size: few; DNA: TGTGCCAGCAGCGCCCGAGGGGGACAGGGCTCCAATGAGCAGTTCTTC; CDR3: CASSARGGQGSNEQFF
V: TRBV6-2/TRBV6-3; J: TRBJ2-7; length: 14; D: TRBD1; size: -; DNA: TGTGCCAGCAGTCAGACAGGGGGCCGGAACGAGCAGTACTTC; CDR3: CASSQTGGRNEQYF
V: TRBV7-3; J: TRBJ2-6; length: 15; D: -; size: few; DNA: TGTGCCAGCAGCCCATCGGCCTCTGGGGCCAACGTCCTGACTTTC; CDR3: CASSPSASGANVLTF
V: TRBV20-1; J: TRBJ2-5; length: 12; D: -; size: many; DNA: TGCAGTGCCACGGACGGTAGAGAGACCCAGTACTTC; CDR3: CSATDGRETQYF
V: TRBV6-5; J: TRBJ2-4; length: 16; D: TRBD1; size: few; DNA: TGTGCCAGCAGTTACACGACAGGGGGAGGCCAAAACATTCAGTACTTC; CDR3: CASSYTTGGGQNIQYF